This TCR beta chain originates from a study of radiation and T cells in renal cell carcinoma. Overall study results and limits: In blood, top tumor clones expanded by 2 weeks, shrinking by 4.

The CDR3 totals 14 residues. Per germline, CDR1 SNHLY and CDR2 FYNNEI. With 7 bases clipped from V and 4 bases from J, the junction kept 5 bases outside the gene matches. Time point indicated: blood 4 weeks post-SBRT, at nephrectomy. Regarding treatment: 15 Gy SBRT to primary tumor, nephrectomy 4 weeks later. Nephrectomy followed 15 Gy stereotactic body radiation by 4 weeks. Serial blood draws occurred at baseline and 2 and 4 weeks post-SBRT. The patient's renal cell carcinoma had clear cell pathology. As to this clone: Its specificity is unknown.

TCRdb's table, derived via immunoSEQ multiplex PCR, lists solely in-frame clones and lacks some. The sample consists of around 170,000 clones, about 87% of them appearing once. This rearrangement joins TRBV2 to TRBJ1-2, with 11 bases lining up with TRBD1. The TCR was taken from a woman aged 50 to 60 with renal cell carcinoma. Specimen: blood, collected from a patient whose treatment included radiotherapy and nephrectomy. As DNA, the CDR3 is TGTGCCAGCACCCGGGACAGGGGGGGCTATGGCTACACCTTC. Translated: CASTRDRGGYGYTF.